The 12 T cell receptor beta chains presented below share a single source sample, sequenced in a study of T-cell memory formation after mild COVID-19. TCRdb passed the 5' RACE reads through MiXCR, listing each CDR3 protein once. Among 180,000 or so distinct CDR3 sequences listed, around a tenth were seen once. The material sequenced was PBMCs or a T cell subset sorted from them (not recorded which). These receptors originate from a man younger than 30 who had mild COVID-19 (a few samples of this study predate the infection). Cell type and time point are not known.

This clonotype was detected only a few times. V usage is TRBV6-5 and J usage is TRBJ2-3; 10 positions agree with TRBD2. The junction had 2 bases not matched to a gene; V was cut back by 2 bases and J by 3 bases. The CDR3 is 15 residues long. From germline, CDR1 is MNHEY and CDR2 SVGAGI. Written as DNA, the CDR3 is TGTGCCAGCAGTTACGTTAGCGGGGGGACAGATACGCAGTATTTT. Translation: CASSYVSGGTDTQYF.

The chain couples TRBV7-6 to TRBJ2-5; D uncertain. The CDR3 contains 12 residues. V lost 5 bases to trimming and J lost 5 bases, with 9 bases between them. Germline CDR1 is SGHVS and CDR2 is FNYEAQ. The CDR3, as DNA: TGTGCCAGCAGCCCGGCCCGGGAGACCCAGTACTTC. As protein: CASSPARETQYF.

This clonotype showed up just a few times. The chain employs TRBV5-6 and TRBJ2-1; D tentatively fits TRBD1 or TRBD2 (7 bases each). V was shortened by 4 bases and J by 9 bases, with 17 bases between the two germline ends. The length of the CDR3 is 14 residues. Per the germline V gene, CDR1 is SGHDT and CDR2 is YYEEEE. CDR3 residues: CASSTSGGGPEQFF. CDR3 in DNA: TGTGCCAGCAGCACTTCAGGGGGGGGACCTGAGCAGTTCTTC.

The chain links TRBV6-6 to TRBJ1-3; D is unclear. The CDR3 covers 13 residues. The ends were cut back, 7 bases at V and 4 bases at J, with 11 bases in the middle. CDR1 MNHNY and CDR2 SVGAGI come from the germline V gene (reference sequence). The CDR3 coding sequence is TGTGCCAGCACCCCCTCCGGGGGAAACACCATATATTTT. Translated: CASTPSGGNTIYF.

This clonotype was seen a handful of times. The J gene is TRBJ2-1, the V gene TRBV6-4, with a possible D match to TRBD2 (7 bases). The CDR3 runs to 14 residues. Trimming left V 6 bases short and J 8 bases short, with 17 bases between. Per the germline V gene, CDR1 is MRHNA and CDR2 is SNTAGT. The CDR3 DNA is TGTGCCAGCAGCGTCTTTGGGGGGGGCTATGAGCAGTTCTTC. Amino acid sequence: CASSVFGGGYEQFF.

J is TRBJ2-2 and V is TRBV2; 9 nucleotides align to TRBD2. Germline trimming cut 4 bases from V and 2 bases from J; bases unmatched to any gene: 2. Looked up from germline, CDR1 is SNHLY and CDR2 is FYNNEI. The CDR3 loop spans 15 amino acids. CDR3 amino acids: CASSAGTSNTGELFF. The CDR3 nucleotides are TGTGCCAGCAGTGCCGGGACTAGCAACACCGGGGAGCTGTTTTTT.

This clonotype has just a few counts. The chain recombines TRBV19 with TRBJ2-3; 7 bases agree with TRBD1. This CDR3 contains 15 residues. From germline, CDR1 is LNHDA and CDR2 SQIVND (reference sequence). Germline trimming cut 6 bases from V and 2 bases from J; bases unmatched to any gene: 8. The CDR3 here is CASRDSEGATDTQYF. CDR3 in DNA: TGTGCCAGTAGAGACTCAGAGGGGGCCACAGATACGCAGTATTTT.

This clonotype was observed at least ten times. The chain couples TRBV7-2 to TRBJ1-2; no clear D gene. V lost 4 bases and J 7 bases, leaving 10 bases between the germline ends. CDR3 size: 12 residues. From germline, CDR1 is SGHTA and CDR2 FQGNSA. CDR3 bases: TGTGCCAGCAGCTCCCCCAGGCTTGGCTACACCTTC. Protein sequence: CASSSPRLGYTF.

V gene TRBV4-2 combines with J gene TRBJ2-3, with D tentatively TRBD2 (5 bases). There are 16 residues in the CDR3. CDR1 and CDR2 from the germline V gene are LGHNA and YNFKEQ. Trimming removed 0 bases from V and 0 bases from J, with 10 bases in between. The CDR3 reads CASSQDVQRSTDTQYF. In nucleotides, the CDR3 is TGTGCCAGCAGCCAAGATGTCCAGCGGAGCACAGATACGCAGTATTTT.

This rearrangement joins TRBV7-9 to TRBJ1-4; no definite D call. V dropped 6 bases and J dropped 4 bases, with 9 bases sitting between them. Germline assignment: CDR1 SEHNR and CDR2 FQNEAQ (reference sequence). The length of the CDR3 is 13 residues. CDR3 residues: CASRRQDNEKLFF. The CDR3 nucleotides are TGTGCCAGCAGACGGCAAGATAATGAAAAACTGTTTTTT.

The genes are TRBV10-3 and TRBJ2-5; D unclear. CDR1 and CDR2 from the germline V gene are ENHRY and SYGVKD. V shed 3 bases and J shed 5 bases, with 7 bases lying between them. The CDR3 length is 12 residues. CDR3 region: CAISEYGETQYF. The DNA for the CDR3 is TGTGCCATCAGTGAATACGGGGAGACCCAGTACTTC.

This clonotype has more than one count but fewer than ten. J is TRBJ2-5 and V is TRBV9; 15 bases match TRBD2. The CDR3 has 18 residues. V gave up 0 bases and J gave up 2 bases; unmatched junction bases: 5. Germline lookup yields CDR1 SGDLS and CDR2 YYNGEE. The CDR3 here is CASSVGPGLAGGQETQYF. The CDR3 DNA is TGTGCCAGCAGCGTAGGGCCGGGACTAGCGGGGGGACAAGAGACCCAGTACTTC.